The 23 T cell receptor beta chains given below trace back to one sample, sequenced in a study of CD8 T cells in Susac syndrome (dated by TCRdb to between 2018 and 2021). Receptor amplification or capture employed the immunoSEQ multiplex PCR assay. RNA was extracted with the RNeasy kit and about 0.5 to 1 ug was reverse transcribed using random hexamers. TCRdb cleaned the public reads at Q25 with fastp, built clones with MiXCR and kept in-frame beta chains. Merged by CDR3 protein, the rows form single entries marked with the most common genes and DNA. The sample includes 180,000 or so distinct CDR3 sequences, with around 95% observed a single time. The ten largest clones take up 0.093% of the sample. Sequenced material: CD4+ T cells from PBMCs. These receptors were collected from a human donor with multiple sclerosis.

This clonotype was counted once. The chain couples TRBV3-1 to TRBJ1-2; the D is unclear. Trimming shortened V by 6 bases and J by 4 bases, and 9 bases separated the two germline ends. Germline V CDR1 and CDR2: LGHDT, YNNKEL (reference sequence). This CDR3 is 12 amino acids long. CDR3 sequence reads: CASSNPLYGYTF. CDR3 nucleotide sequence: TGTGCCAGCAGTAATCCCCTCTATGGCTACACCTTC.

This chain links TRBV6-5 with TRBJ1-2; D gene unclear. The CDR3 runs 15 residues. V was shortened by 0 bases and J by 1 base, with 9 bases between the two germline ends. Looked up from germline, CDR1 is MNHEY and CDR2 is SVGAGI. The CDR3 DNA sequence: TGTGCCAGCAGTTACTCGCGCAACAGTAACTATGGCTACACCTTC. This sequence encodes CASSYSRNSNYGYTF.

This rearrangement joins TRBV7-6 to TRBJ2-3; D unresolved. Germline lookup yields CDR1 SGHVS and CDR2 FNYEAQ. The CDR3 is made up of 15 amino acids. V was shortened by 0 bases and J by 2 bases, with 9 bases between the two germline ends. For the CDR3, the DNA is TGTGCCAGCAGCTTAGCCAGATCATCCACAGATACGCAGTATTTT. Protein product: CASSLARSSTDTQYF.

J is TRBJ1-2 and V is TRBV5-1; D is perhaps TRBD1 (6 bases). Germline CDR1 reads SGHRS; CDR2 reads YFSETQ. Trimming took 3 bases from V and 6 from J, leaving 12 bases between them. CDR3 size: 13 residues. The CDR3 DNA sequence: TGCGCCAGCAGCTCTAGGGGGGGTCATGGCTACACCTTC. Its protein product is CASSSRGGHGYTF.

The chain uses TRBV2 and TRBJ2-5; 9 bases map to TRBD1. Germline CDR1 SNHLY, CDR2 FYNNEI. Losses at the gene ends were 8 bases for V and 5 bases for J; bases not matched to a gene: 3. The CDR3 is made up of 12 amino acids. CDR3 in amino acids: CASADRGETQYF. The CDR3 DNA follows: TGTGCCAGCGCCGACAGGGGGGAGACCCAGTACTTC.

The chain links TRBV3-1 to TRBJ2-2; D call uncertain. CDR1 and CDR2 from the germline V gene are LGHDT and YNNKEL (reference sequence). The CDR3 totals 9 residues. The CDR3 reads CANTGELFF. In DNA, the CDR3 is TGTGCGAACACCGGGGAGCTGTTTTTT.

This chain joins TRBV5-4 and TRBJ2-2; D unresolved. The germline CDR1 and CDR2 sequences are SGHNT and YYREEE (reference sequence). The length of the CDR3 is 16 residues. Trimming removed 0 bases at V and 0 bases at J, with 9 bases between. The CDR3 sequence is CASSLGVLANTGELFF. CDR3 sequence (DNA): TGTGCCAGCAGCTTGGGTGTACTGGCGAACACCGGGGAGCTGTTTTTT.

This chain joins TRBV10-3 and TRBJ1-2; the D is unclear. V was trimmed by 11 bases and J by 6 bases, leaving 16 bases between them. The CDR3 spans 12 residues. CDR1 ENHRY and CDR2 SYGVKD come from the germline V gene. The CDR3, as DNA: TGTGCCTCCGCGTTGTCCCCAAATGGCTACACCTTC. Amino acid sequence: CASALSPNGYTF.

The chain employs TRBV20-1 and TRBJ2-3; 11 bases match TRBD2. Per germline, CDR1 DFQATT and CDR2 SNEGSKA (reference sequence). The V and J ends lost 6 bases and 7 bases, in that order; junction bases with no gene match: 9. The CDR3 spans 14 residues. CDR3: CSASPLAGANTQYF. For the CDR3, the DNA is TGCAGTGCCAGCCCACTAGCGGGGGCAAATACGCAGTATTTT.

The chain joins TRBV5-1 to TRBJ1-1, with unresolved D. Trimming removed 2 bases at V and 12 bases at J, with 11 bases between. The CDR3 covers 11 residues. CDR1 is SGHRS, CDR2 YFSETQ, per germline. CDR3 coding DNA: TGCGCCAGCAGCTTAAAGACACTTACTTTCTTT. It yields the protein CASSLKTLTFF.

This clonotype was seen once. The genes are TRBV14 and TRBJ1-6; D is ambiguous. The CDR3 covers 13 residues. Trimming took off 1 base at V and 7 bases at J, with 5 bases between the two ends. CDR1 is SGHDN and CDR2 is FVKESK in the germline V gene. The CDR3 DNA reads as TGTGCCAGCAGCCAAGTCCCGAATTCACCCCTCCACTTT. This gives the protein CASSQVPNSPLHF.

This CDR3 reads CSVLTQSNQPQHF. CDR3 nucleotide sequence: TGCAGCGTGCTCACTCAGAGCAATCAGCCCCAGCATTTT. V usage is TRBV29-1 and J usage is TRBJ1-5; D remains ambiguous. The CDR3 covers 13 residues. From germline, CDR1 is SQVTM and CDR2 ANQGSEA. V was trimmed by 6 bases and J by 1 base, leaving 10 bases between them.

This chain uses TRBV5-4 with TRBJ2-1; 8 positions agree with TRBD2. CDR3 length: 13 amino acids. The germline CDR1 and CDR2 sequences are SGHNT and YYREEE (reference sequence). The V segment lost 4 bases and the J segment 8 bases; nucleotides outside the gene matches: 5. CDR3 sequence reads: CASSRTSWHEQFF. Here the CDR3 DNA reads TGTGCCAGCAGCAGGACTAGCTGGCATGAGCAGTTCTTC.

This sequence joins TRBV12-5 and TRBJ1-2; no clear D. CDR1 and CDR2 from the germline V gene are LGHNT and FRNRAP. The CDR3 is 13 amino acids. V shed 3 bases and J shed 4 bases, with 9 bases lying between them. CDR3 sequence: CASGFWGAYGYTF. Written as DNA, the CDR3 is TGTGCTAGTGGTTTCTGGGGTGCCTATGGCTACACCTTC.

The gene calls are TRBV29-1 and TRBJ2-5, with 9 bases fitting TRBD1. Germline lookup yields CDR1 SQVTM and CDR2 ANQGSEA. The CDR3 extends over 14 amino acids. Unmatched junction bases numbered 10, after V lost 7 bases and J lost 4 bases. CDR3 sequence (DNA): TGCAGCGCTTCCGACACAGGGGGCACAGAGACCCAGTACTTC. Translated: CSASDTGGTETQYF.

The table lists this clonotype with a count of one. This chain joins TRBV20-1 and TRBJ1-6; 7 bases match TRBD1. Germline CDR1 and CDR2: DFQATT and SNEGSKA (reference sequence). The V and J ends lost 0 bases and 7 bases, in that order; junction bases with no gene match: 9. The CDR3 spans 16 residues. The CDR3 reads CSARDRAQGVNSPLHF. The DNA for the CDR3 is TGCAGTGCTAGAGATCGGGCGCAGGGGGTAAATTCACCCCTCCACTTT.

The V gene is TRBV29-1, the J gene TRBJ1-1; D might be TRBD1 (6 bases). V was pared by 2 bases and J by 5 bases, with 15 bases between. Germline CDR1 is SQVTM and CDR2 is ANQGSEA. This CDR3 comprises 14 residues. The CDR3 is CSVETTGRRTEAFF. The CDR3 nucleotides read TGCAGCGTTGAAACTACAGGGAGGAGAACTGAAGCTTTCTTT.

V gene TRBV25-1 combines with J gene TRBJ2-6, with D perhaps TRBD1 (5 bases). Germline CDR1 is MGHDK and CDR2 is SYGVNS. This CDR3 has 16 amino acids. V lost 1 base and J lost 4, with 11 bases in between. The CDR3 DNA follows: TGTGCCAGCAGTGAATTAAGGGGATCCGGGGCCAACGTCCTGACTTTC. This gives the protein CASSELRGSGANVLTF.

The chain employs TRBV18 and TRBJ1-2; 9 bases are shared with TRBD1. V shed 3 bases and J 8 bases; nucleotides not matched to a gene: 7. The CDR3 totals 14 residues. Germline V gene lookup returns CDR1 KGHSH and CDR2 LQKENI. CDR3 nucleotides: TGTGCCAGCTCACCCCCGGACAGGGGATGGGGCTACACCTTC. Translation gives CASSPPDRGWGYTF.

The chain is built from TRBV20-1 and TRBJ1-5; weak D call: TRBD1 (6 bases). V was shortened by 3 bases and J by 1 base, with 13 bases between the two germline ends. CDR3 length: 15 residues. The germline CDR1 and CDR2 sequences are DFQATT and SNEGSKA (reference sequence). As DNA, the CDR3 is TGCAGTGCTAGGCCACCCCAGGGGAGCAATCAGCCCCAGCATTTT. It is translated as CSARPPQGSNQPQHF.

V and J are TRBV27 and TRBJ2-3, with D perhaps TRBD1 (5 bases). Germline lookup yields CDR1 MNHEY and CDR2 SMNVEV (reference sequence). The CDR3 spans 13 residues. Trimming cost V 6 bases and J 9 bases, with 16 bases left between them. For the CDR3, the DNA is TGTGCCAGCAGCATACCCCCCCCAGGGACGCAGTATTTT. It codes for CASSIPPPGTQYF.

The rearrangement uses TRBV12-3 or TRBV12-4 and TRBJ2-1; TRBD2 matches at 13 bases. CDR3 size: 17 residues. V was pared by 5 bases and J by 3 bases, with 7 bases of the junction left unmatched. As DNA, the CDR3 is TGTGCCAGCAGTCGATGGACTAGCGGGGGCCACTACAATGAGCAGTTCTTC. Its translation is CASSRWTSGGHYNEQFF.

In DNA, the CDR3 is TGCAGCGTTGACGTTCGAAACACCATATATTTT. Its translation is CSVDVRNTIYF. V usage is TRBV29-1 and J usage is TRBJ1-3; D is ambiguous. Trimming took off 3 bases at V and 5 bases at J, with 5 bases between the two ends. This CDR3 comprises 11 residues. CDR1 and CDR2 (germline): SQVTM, ANQGSEA.